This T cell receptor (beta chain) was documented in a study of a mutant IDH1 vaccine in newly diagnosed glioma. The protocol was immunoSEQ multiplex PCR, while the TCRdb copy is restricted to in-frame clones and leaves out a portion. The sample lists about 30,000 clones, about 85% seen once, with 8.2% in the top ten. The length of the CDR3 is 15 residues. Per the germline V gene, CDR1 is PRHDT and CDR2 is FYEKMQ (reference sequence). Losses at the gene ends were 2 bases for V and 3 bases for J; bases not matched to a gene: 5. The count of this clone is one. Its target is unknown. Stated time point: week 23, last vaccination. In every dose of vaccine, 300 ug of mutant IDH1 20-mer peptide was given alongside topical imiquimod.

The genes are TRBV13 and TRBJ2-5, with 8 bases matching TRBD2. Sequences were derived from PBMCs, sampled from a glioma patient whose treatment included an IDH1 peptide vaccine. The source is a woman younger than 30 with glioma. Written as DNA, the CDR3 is TGTGCCAGCAGCTTACCCCACGGGGGGGAAGAGACCCAGTACTTC. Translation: CASSLPHGGEETQYF.